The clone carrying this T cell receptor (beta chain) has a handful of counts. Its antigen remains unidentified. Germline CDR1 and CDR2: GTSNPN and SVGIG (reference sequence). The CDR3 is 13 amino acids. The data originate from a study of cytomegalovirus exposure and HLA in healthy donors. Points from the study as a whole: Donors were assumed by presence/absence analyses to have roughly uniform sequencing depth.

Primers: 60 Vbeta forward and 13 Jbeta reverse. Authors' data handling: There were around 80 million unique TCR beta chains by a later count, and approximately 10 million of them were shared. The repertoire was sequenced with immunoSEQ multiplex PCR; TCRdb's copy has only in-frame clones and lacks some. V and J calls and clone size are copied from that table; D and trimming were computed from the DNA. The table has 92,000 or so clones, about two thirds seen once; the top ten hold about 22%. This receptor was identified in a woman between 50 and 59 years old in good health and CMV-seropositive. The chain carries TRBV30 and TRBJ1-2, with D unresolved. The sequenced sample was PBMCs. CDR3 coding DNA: TGTGCTCACAAACTAACAACCGCCTATGGCTACACCTTC. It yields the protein CAHKLTTAYGYTF.